The 18 T cell receptor beta chains in this list originate from one sample, sequenced in a study of CD8 T cells in Susac syndrome. A quantity of about 0.5 to 1 ug RNA underwent reverse transcription using random hexamers. TCRdb ran MiXCR on the immunoSEQ multiplex PCR reads and lists one entry per CDR3 protein. Of 170,000 or so distinct CDR3 sequences listed, about 96% were seen once; the top ten hold 0.12%. The source material was CD4+ T cells from PBMCs. The source of these receptors is a human donor with Susac syndrome.

V is TRBV7-9 and J is TRBJ2-7; unclear D gene. Trimming pared 3 bases from V and 3 bases from J, leaving 9 bases between. This CDR3 region has 13 residues. Germline loops: CDR1 SEHNR, CDR2 FQNEAQ (reference sequence). CDR3 protein: CASSFGDGYEQYV. The CDR3 DNA reads as TGTGCCAGCAGCTTCGGCGACGGCTACGAGCAGTACGTC.

The rearrangement joins TRBV15 to TRBJ1-5; D is undetermined. CDR1 is LNHNV and CDR2 is YYDKDF in the germline V gene (reference sequence). With 0 bases removed from V and 3 bases from J, the gap between germline ends came to 12 bases. The CDR3 sequence is 16 residues long. CDR3 sequence (DNA): TGTGCCACCAGCAGAGATCCCATTTTGGACAATCAGCCCCAGCATTTT. Translation gives CATSRDPILDNQPQHF.

The chain uses TRBV28 and TRBJ2-7; D is possibly TRBD1 (6 bases). This CDR3 spans 12 amino acids. Germline V gives CDR1 MDHEN, CDR2 SYDVKM. V was shortened by 4 bases and J by 4 bases, with 8 bases between the two germline ends. The chain's CDR3 is CASSSTGYEQYF. The CDR3 DNA follows: TGTGCCAGCAGTTCGACAGGATACGAGCAGTACTTC.

The V gene is TRBV7-8, the J gene TRBJ2-7, with 7 nucleotides matching TRBD2. The CDR3 spans 14 residues. V shed 4 bases and J 5 bases; nucleotides not matched to a gene: 8. Looked up from germline, CDR1 is SGHVS and CDR2 is FQNEAQ. In DNA form, the CDR3 reads TGTGCCAGCAGCTATACGGGGGGTAGCGACGAGCAGTACGTC. Residues: CASSYTGGSDEQYV.

The rearrangement links TRBV30 to TRBJ2-7, with 7 bases fitting TRBD1. The CDR3 has 13 amino acids. Germline lookup yields CDR1 GTSNPN and CDR2 SVGIG (reference sequence). With V trimmed by 3 bases and J by 2 bases, 4 bases remained unmatched. Written as DNA, the CDR3 is TGTGCCTGGAGCCAACAGGGGCCCTACGAGCAGTACTTC. It specifies CAWSQQGPYEQYF.

The chain links TRBV2 to TRBJ2-7; TRBD1 agrees at 9 bases. This CDR3 is 14 amino acids long. The V segment lost 6 bases and the J segment 2 bases; nucleotides outside the gene matches: 5. In germline, CDR1 is SNHLY, CDR2 FYNNEI. CDR3 protein: CASSGTGYPYEQYV. CDR3 in DNA: TGTGCCAGCAGCGGGACAGGGTATCCCTACGAGCAGTACGTC.

This clonotype was observed once. The chain carries TRBV30 and TRBJ1-5, with D possibly matching TRBD1 (5 bases). The germline V gene has CDR1 GTSNPN and CDR2 SVGIG (reference sequence). CDR3 length equals 13 residues. V lost 2 bases, J lost 7 bases, and 12 bases lay in between. In DNA, the CDR3 is TGTGCCTGGAGTACCGGGGGAGGCCAGCCCCAGCATTTT. Its protein is CAWSTGGGQPQHF.

The rearrangement uses TRBV11-2 and TRBJ2-5; 7 nucleotides match TRBD2. Trimming took 1 base from V and 7 from J; bases not matched to a gene: 6. The CDR3 loop spans 14 amino acids. CDR1 SGHAT and CDR2 FQNNGV come from the germline V gene. CDR3 protein: CASSLVAREGTQYF. The DNA for the CDR3 is TGTGCCAGCAGCTTAGTGGCCAGGGAGGGGACCCAGTACTTC.

This clonotype was recorded only once. CDR3 in amino acids: CSASLGTGELFF. The CDR3 DNA is TGCAGTGCTAGTCTGGGGACCGGGGAGCTGTTTTTT. The chain employs TRBV20-1 and TRBJ2-2; D unresolved. This CDR3 is built from 12 residues. The germline V gene has CDR1 DFQATT and CDR2 SNEGSKA (reference sequence). V gave up 3 bases and J gave up 5 bases, with 7 bases separating them.

V usage is TRBV27 and J usage is TRBJ2-5; D is uncertain. V was trimmed by 5 bases and J by 2 bases, leaving 12 bases between them. CDR1 and CDR2 from the germline V gene are MNHEY and SMNVEV (reference sequence). There are 14 residues in the CDR3. This chain's CDR3 is CASSQAAKQETQYF. CDR3 nucleotides: TGTGCCAGCAGTCAAGCAGCGAAACAAGAGACCCAGTACTTC.

V is TRBV6-2 or TRBV6-3 and J is TRBJ2-1; 8 bases match TRBD2. Germline V lookup: CDR1 MNHEY, CDR2 SVGEGT. There are 12 residues in the CDR3. After removal of 10 bases from V and 3 bases from J, the junction contained 2 bases not matched to a gene. The CDR3 coding sequence is TGTGCCACGGGGGGGAACTACAATGAGCAGTTCTTC. Translated: CATGGNYNEQFF.

The chain recombines TRBV28 with TRBJ1-5; D possibly corresponds to TRBD1 (5 bases). This CDR3 has 16 residues. The V end lost 4 bases, the J end lost 2 bases, and 15 bases lay between the germline ends. In germline, CDR1 is MDHEN, CDR2 SYDVKM. This CDR3 reads CASSSPGASGNQPQHF. For the CDR3, the DNA is TGTGCCAGCAGTTCGCCCGGGGCCTCGGGCAATCAGCCCCAGCATTTT.

The chain recombines TRBV5-4 with TRBJ2-6; 7 bases are a match to TRBD2. The CDR3 has 15 amino acids. From germline, CDR1 is SGHNT and CDR2 YYREEE (reference sequence). V lost 3 bases, J lost 1 base, and 1 base stayed unmatched. CDR3 nucleotide sequence: TGTGCCAGCAGCTGGGGGGGTTCTGGGGCCAACGTCCTGACTTTC. Protein: CASSWGGSGANVLTF.

The CDR3 DNA follows: TGCGCCAGCAGTCAAGCACCGGGACAGACCTACGAGCAGTACGTC. Translated, it gives CASSQAPGQTYEQYV. The gene calls are TRBV23-1 and TRBJ2-7, with 7 bases aligning to TRBD1. TRBV23-1 is placed among ORFs of uncertain function. Trimming at V came to 2 bases and at J to 2 bases, leaving 6 bases not matched to a gene. CDR3 length equals 15 residues.

V is TRBV15 and J is TRBJ2-3; 8 bases map to TRBD1. Unmatched junction bases numbered 8, after V lost 5 bases and J lost 4 bases. The CDR3 is made up of 15 amino acids. Germline CDR1 reads LNHNV; CDR2 reads YYDKDF (reference sequence). The CDR3 loop is CATSSPGGEPDTQYF. CDR3 bases: TGTGCCACCAGCTCCCCAGGGGGCGAGCCAGATACGCAGTATTTT.

The chain is built from TRBV28 and TRBJ1-1; 7 bases map to TRBD1. The CDR3 loop spans 16 amino acids. Germline V gene sequence: CDR1 MDHEN, CDR2 SYDVKM. V shed 3 bases and J 5 bases; nucleotides not matched to a gene: 12. CDR3 region: CASSFPLQGRGTEAFF. CDR3 nucleotide sequence: TGTGCCAGCAGTTTCCCGCTACAGGGGAGAGGAACTGAAGCTTTCTTT.

The chain recombines TRBV11-1 with TRBJ2-2; D is possibly TRBD1 (5 bases). Germline V gene sequence: CDR1 SGHAT, CDR2 FQDESV (reference sequence). This CDR3 region has 15 residues. V lost 2 bases, J lost 7 bases, and 14 bases lay in between. The CDR3 DNA follows: TGTGCCAGCAGCTTAATAGGGCAGGGTGTCGGGGAGCTGTTTTTT. As protein: CASSLIGQGVGELFF.

The chain combines TRBV29-1 with TRBJ2-1; D call uncertain. The CDR3 runs 12 residues. With 6 bases removed from V and 7 bases from J, the gap between germline ends came to 13 bases. CDR1 and CDR2 (germline): SQVTM, ANQGSEA. The CDR3 nucleotides are TGCAGCGTCCTGGTCAGGTTAAATGAGCAGTTCTTC. Amino acids: CSVLVRLNEQFF.